This T cell receptor (beta chain) emerged from a study of graft-versus-host responses after intestinal transplantation. In the study overall: The study gave all recipients anti-thymocyte globulin induction, then tacrolimus and steroids for about three years.

Measured with immunoSEQ multiplex PCR; TCRdb has only the in-frame clones, and not every one. The sample lists 23,000 or so clones; about a third were seen once. In germline, CDR1 is MNHNS, CDR2 SASEGT. The CDR3 is 11 residues long. V lost 5 bases, J lost 8 bases, and 7 bases lay in between. Each mixed lymphocyte reaction held roughly 200,000 CFSE-labeled responders and roughly 200,000 irradiated violet-dye-labeled stimulators. Sorting of proliferating CFSE-low CD3+CD4+ and CD3+CD8+ responders took place after the reaction. Study-level points and caveats: Individuals carrying graft-donor T cell macrochimerism showed high graft-versus-host to host-versus-graft clonal ratios in allografts.

This chain links TRBV6-1 with TRBJ2-1; the D gene is possibly TRBD2 (5 bases). The clonotype was recovered from a human patient who received an intestinal transplant. The input for sequencing was alloreactive CD8+ T cells from a mixed lymphocyte reaction culture, taken before intestinal transplant. Subset noted: CFSE-low proliferating T cells sorted from approximately 6-day pre-transplant mixed lymphocyte reaction (GvH or HvG direction). Here the CDR3 DNA reads TGTGCCAGCAGTTACGGGGATGAGCAGTTCTTC. Amino acid sequence: CASSYGDEQFF.